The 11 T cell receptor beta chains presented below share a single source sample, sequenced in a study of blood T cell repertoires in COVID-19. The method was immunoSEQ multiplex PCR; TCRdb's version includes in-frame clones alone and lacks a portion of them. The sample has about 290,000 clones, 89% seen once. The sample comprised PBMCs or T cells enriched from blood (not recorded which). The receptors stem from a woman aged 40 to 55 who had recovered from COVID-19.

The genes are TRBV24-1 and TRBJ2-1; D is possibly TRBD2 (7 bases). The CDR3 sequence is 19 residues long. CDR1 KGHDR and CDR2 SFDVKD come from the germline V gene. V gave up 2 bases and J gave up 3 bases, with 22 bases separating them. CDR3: CATSDSLGLRGAFYNEQFF. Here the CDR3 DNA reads TGTGCCACCAGTGATTCCCTAGGCCTACGGGGGGCATTCTACAATGAGCAGTTCTTC.

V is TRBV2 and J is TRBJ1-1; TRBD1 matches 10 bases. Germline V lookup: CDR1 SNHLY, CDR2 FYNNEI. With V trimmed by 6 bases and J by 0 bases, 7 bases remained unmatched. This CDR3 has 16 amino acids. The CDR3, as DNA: TGTGCCAGCAGGAGACAGGGGGCTGTCATGAACACTGAAGCTTTCTTT. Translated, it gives CASRRQGAVMNTEAFF.

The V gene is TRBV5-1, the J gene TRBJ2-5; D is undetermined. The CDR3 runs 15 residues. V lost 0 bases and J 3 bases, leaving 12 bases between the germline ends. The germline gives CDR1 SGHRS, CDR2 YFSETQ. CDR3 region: CASSLVGVSKETQYF. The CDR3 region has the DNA TGCGCCAGCAGCTTGGTGGGCGTCTCGAAAGAGACCCAGTACTTC.

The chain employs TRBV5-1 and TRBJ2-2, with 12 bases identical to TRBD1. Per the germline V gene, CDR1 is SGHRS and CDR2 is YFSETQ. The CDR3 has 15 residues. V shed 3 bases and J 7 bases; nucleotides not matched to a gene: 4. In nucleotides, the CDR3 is TGCGCCAGCAGCTGGGGACAGGGGGCCGGCGGGGAGCTGTTTTTT. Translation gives CASSWGQGAGGELFF.

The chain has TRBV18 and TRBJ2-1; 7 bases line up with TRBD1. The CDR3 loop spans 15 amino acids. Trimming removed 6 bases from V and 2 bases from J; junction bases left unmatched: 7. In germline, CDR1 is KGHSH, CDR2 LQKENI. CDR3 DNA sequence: TGTGCCAGCTCGCCCCAGGGGGTCCCCTACAATGAGCAGTTCTTC. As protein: CASSPQGVPYNEQFF.

The CDR3 DNA reads as TGCAGCGTTAGGCAGGCTAACTATGGCTACACCTTC. The encoded protein is CSVRQANYGYTF. This chain connects TRBV29-1 to TRBJ1-2; D not certain. The CDR3 is made up of 12 amino acids. The germline V gene has CDR1 SQVTM and CDR2 ANQGSEA. The germline V and J ends were trimmed by 5 bases and 0 bases, with 7 bases remaining between them.

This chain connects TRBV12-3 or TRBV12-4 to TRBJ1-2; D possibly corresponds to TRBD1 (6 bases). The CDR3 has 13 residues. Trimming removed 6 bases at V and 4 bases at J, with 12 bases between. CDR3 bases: TGTGCCAGCAGCCATGACAGGCGCTATGGCTACACCTTC. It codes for CASSHDRRYGYTF.

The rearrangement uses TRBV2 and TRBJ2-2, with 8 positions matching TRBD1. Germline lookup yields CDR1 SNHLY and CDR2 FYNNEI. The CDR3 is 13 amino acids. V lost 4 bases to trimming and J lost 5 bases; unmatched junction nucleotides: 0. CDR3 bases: TGTGCCAGCAGTGGACAGGGGACCGGGGAGCTGTTTTTT. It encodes CASSGQGTGELFF.

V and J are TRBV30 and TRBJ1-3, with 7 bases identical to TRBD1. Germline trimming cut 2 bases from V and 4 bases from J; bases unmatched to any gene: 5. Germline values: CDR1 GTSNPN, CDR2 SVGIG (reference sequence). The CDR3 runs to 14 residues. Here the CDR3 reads CAWSRQGSGNTIYF. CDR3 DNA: TGTGCCTGGAGTCGACAGGGCTCCGGAAACACCATATATTTT.

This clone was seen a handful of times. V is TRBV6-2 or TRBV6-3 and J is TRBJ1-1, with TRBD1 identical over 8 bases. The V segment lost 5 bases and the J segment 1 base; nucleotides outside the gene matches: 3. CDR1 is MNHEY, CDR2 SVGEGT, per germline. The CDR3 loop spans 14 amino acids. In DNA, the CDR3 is TGTGCCAGCAGTCTGACAGGGGAGAACACTGAAGCTTTCTTT. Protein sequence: CASSLTGENTEAFF.

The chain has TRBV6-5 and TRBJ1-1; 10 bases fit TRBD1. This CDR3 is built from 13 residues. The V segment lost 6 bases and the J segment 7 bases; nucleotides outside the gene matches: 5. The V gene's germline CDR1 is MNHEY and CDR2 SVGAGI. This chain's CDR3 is CASRRDRGFEAFF. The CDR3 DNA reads TGTGCCAGCAGACGGGACAGGGGATTTGAAGCTTTCTTT.